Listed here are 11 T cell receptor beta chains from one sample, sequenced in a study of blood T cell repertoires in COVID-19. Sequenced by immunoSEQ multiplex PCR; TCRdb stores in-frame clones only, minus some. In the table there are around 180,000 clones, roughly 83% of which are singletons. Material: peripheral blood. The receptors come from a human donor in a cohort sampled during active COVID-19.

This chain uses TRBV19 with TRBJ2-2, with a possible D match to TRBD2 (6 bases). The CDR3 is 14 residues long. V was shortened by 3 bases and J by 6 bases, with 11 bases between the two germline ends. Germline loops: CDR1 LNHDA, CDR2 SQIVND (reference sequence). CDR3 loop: CASSIWRVAGELFF. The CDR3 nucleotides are TGTGCCAGTAGTATCTGGAGGGTGGCCGGGGAGCTGTTTTTT.

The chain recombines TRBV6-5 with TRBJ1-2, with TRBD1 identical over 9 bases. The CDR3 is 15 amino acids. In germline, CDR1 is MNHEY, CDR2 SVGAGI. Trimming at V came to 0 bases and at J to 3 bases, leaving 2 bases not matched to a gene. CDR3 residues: CASSYSRTGDYGYTF. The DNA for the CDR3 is TGTGCCAGCAGTTACTCGAGGACAGGGGACTATGGCTACACCTTC.

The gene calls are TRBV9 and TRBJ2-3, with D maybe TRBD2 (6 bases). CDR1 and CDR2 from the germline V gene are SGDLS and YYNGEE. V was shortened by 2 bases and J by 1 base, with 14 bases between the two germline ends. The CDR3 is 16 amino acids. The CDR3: CASSVPPGGGTDTQYF. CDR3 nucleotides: TGTGCCAGCAGCGTCCCGCCGGGCGGGGGCACAGATACGCAGTATTTT.

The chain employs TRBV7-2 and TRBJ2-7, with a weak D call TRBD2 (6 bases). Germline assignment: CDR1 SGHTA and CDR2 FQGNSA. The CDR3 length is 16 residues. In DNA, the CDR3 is TGTGCTTCGCAGGCTAGCGCCACTTCCCCTCCTTACGAGCAGTACTTC. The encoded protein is CASQASATSPPYEQYF.

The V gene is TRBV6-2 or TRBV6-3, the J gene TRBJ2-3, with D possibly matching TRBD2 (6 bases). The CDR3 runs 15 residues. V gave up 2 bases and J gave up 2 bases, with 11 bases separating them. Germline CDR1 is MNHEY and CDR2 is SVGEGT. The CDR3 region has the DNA TGTGCCAGCAGTTACGCGGGGTCCTTCACAGATACGCAGTATTTT. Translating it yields CASSYAGSFTDTQYF.

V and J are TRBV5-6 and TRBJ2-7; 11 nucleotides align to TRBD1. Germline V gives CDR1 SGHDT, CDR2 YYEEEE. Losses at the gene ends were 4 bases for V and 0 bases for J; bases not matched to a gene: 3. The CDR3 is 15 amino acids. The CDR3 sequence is CASSLGQGVSYEQYF. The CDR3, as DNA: TGTGCCAGCAGCCTGGGACAGGGGGTCTCCTACGAGCAGTACTTC.

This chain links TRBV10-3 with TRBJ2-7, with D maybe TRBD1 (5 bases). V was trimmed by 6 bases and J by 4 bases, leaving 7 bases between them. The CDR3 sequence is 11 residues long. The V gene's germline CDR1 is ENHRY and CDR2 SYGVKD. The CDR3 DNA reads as TGTGCCATCAGGGACATTTACGAGCAGTACTTC. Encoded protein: CAIRDIYEQYF.

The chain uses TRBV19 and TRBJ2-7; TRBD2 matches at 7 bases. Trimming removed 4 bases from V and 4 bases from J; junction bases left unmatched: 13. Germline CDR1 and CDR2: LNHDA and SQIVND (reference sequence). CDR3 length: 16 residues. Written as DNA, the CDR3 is TGTGCCAGTAGTACCGGACTAGGACGCACGAAGTACGAGCAGTACTTC. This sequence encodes CASSTGLGRTKYEQYF.

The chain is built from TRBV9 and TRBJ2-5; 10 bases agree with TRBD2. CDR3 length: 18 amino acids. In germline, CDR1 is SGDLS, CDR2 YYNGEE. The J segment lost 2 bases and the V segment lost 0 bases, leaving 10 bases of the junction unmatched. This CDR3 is CASSVGVGLAAIQETQYF. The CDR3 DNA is TGTGCCAGCAGCGTAGGGGTCGGACTAGCGGCCATACAAGAGACCCAGTACTTC.

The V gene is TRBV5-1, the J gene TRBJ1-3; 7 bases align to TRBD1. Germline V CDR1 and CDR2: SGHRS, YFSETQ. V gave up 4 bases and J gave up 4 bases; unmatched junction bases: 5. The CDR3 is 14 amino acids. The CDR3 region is CASSGTGEGNTIYF. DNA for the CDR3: TGCGCCAGCAGCGGAACAGGGGAAGGAAACACCATATATTTT.

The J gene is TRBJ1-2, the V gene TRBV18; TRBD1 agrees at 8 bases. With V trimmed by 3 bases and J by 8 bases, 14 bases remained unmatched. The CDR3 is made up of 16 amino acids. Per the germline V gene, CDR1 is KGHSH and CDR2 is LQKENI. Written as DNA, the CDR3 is TGTGCCAGCTCACCCGGGACAGGCCAAACCCAGGGGGGCTACACCTTC. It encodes CASSPGTGQTQGGYTF.